This T cell receptor beta chain originates from a study of blood T cell repertoires in COVID-19. The CDR3 totals 12 residues. In germline, CDR1 is SQVTM, CDR2 ANQGSEA. V lost 3 bases and J 3 bases, leaving 9 bases between the germline ends. Assay used: immunoSEQ multiplex PCR; TCRdb lists only in-frame clones, some missing. The sample has 310,000 or so clones, roughly 86% seen once; the top ten hold under 2%. This chain links TRBV29-1 with TRBJ2-7, with D possibly matching TRBD2 (5 bases). The clonotype originates from a woman aged 45-65 years with acute or convalescent COVID-19. Sequencing used peripheral blood. The CDR3 DNA reads as TGCAGCGTTGAGGAGGCGGGCTACGAGCAGTACTTC. Protein: CSVEEAGYEQYF.